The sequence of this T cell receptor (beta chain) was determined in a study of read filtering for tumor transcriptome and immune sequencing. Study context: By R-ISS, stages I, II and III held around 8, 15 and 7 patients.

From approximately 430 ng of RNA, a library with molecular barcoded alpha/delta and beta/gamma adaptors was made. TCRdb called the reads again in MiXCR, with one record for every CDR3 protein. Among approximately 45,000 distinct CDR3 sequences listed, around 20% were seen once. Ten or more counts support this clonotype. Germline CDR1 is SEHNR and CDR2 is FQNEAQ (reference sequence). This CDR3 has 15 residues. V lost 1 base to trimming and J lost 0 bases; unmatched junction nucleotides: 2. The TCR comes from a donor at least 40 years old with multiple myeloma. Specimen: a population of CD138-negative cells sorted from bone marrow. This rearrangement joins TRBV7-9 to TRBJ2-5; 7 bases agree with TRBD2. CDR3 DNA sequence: TGTGCCAGCAGCTTAGGTAGCGGGTACCAAGAGACCCAGTACTTC. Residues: CASSLGSGYQETQYF.